Listed here are 32 T cell receptor beta chains from one sample, sequenced in a study of shared clonotypes between healthy human individuals. The method was immunoSEQ multiplex PCR; TCRdb's version includes in-frame clones alone and lacks a portion of them. Here the sample spans roughly 2.2 million clones, around 93% being singletons. The sequenced sample was naive CD4+ T cells from PBMCs. The subset was: CD45RA+ positively selected. The receptors originated from a man between 18 and 29 years old in good health. Some clones in this sample may be carry-over from other donors' samples.

The chain is built from TRBV15 and TRBJ2-7; tentative D call: TRBD2 (6 bases). The CDR3 has 13 residues. The germline V gene has CDR1 LNHNV and CDR2 YYDKDF (reference sequence). The germline V and J ends were trimmed by 5 bases and 5 bases, with 13 bases remaining between them. The CDR3 loop reads CATSRDSRDEQYF. The CDR3 nucleotides are TGTGCCACCAGCCGGGACTCGAGGGACGAGCAGTACTTC.

The chain couples TRBV9 to TRBJ1-4; TRBD1 matches 7 bases. Germline V gene sequence: CDR1 SGDLS, CDR2 YYNGEE. The CDR3 spans 18 residues. V shed 1 base, J shed 6 bases, and the junction held 15 bases outside the gene matches. This chain's CDR3 is CASSVSGGFRVSDEKLFF. The CDR3 nucleotides are TGTGCCAGCAGCGTATCAGGGGGTTTTCGGGTATCAGATGAAAAACTGTTTTTT.

J is TRBJ2-7 and V is TRBV27, with 7 bases matching TRBD1. J gave up 6 bases and V 8 bases, and 10 bases lay outside the gene matches. The CDR3 has 13 residues. Germline CDR1 is MNHEY and CDR2 is SMNVEV (reference sequence). The CDR3 DNA sequence: TGTGCCAGCGCCAAGACAGGGCTACTCGAGCAGTACTTC. Protein product: CASAKTGLLEQYF.

V gene TRBV4-1 combines with J gene TRBJ2-7; no reliable D call. The length of the CDR3 is 12 residues. V was pared by 2 bases and J by 5 bases, with 7 bases between. Germline V gene data show CDR1 as MGHRA and CDR2 as YSYEKL. The CDR3 is CASSQNRDEQYF. The DNA of the CDR3 is TGCGCCAGCAGCCAAAATCGGGACGAGCAGTACTTC.

This chain uses TRBV11-2 with TRBJ2-7, with a possible D match to TRBD1 (6 bases). CDR3 length equals 15 residues. From germline, CDR1 is SGHAT and CDR2 FQNNGV. The V end lost 2 bases, the J end lost 3 bases, and 14 bases lay between the germline ends. CDR3 nucleotides: TGTGCCAGCAGCTTAATCGACAGGTCGATCTACGAGCAGTACTTC. As protein: CASSLIDRSIYEQYF.

The chain uses TRBV27 and TRBJ2-7, with 9 positions matching TRBD2. Germline V gives CDR1 MNHEY, CDR2 SMNVEV (reference sequence). CDR3 length equals 17 residues. V was pared by 0 bases and J by 0 bases, with 6 bases of the junction left unmatched. The CDR3 here is CASSLSQTGLASYEQYF. The CDR3 DNA is TGTGCCAGCAGTTTATCCCAGACGGGACTAGCCTCCTACGAGCAGTACTTC.

The chain carries TRBV7-3 and TRBJ2-3, with no clear D. The CDR3 loop spans 13 amino acids. Trimming removed 4 bases from V and 6 bases from J, with 11 bases in between. Germline-derived CDR1 and CDR2 are SGHTA and FQGTGA. The CDR3 sequence: CASSSYLGDTQYF. DNA for the CDR3: TGTGCCAGCAGCTCCTATCTTGGGGATACGCAGTATTTT.

Only one count was recorded for this clone. The chain uses TRBV5-1 and TRBJ2-3; possible D gene TRBD2, 6 bases. Germline CDR1 is SGHRS and CDR2 is YFSETQ. CDR3 size: 15 residues. V gave up 1 base and J gave up 5 bases, with 14 bases separating them. Written as DNA, the CDR3 is TGCGCCAGCAGCTTGACGGGAGAATCCGGAGATACGCAGTATTTT. Its protein product is CASSLTGESGDTQYF.

The chain has TRBV15 and TRBJ1-5, with a tentative D call TRBD1 (6 bases). The CDR3 has 16 residues. V was clipped by 1 base and J by 2 bases, with 12 bases between them. Germline V gene data show CDR1 as LNHNV and CDR2 as YYDKDF (reference sequence). Here the CDR3 DNA reads TGTGCCACCAGCAGAGGGTCGGGGGCCGGCAATCAGCCCCAGCATTTT. Translated: CATSRGSGAGNQPQHF.

Remarks on this clone: Other DNA sequences from this sample encode an identical CDR3 as well. V usage is TRBV7-2 and J usage is TRBJ2-1; TRBD2 matches at 7 bases. Germline CDR1 reads SGHTA; CDR2 reads FQGNSA. J lost 4 bases, V lost 5 bases, and 8 bases had no gene match. The CDR3 totals 15 residues. CDR3 sequence: CASSPGAGPYNEQFF. The CDR3 region has the DNA TGTGCCAGCAGCCCAGGAGCGGGACCATACAATGAGCAGTTCTTC.

This clone occurred once. J is TRBJ1-5 and V is TRBV19; 9 positions agree with TRBD1. This CDR3 region has 16 residues. CDR1 and CDR2 from the germline V gene are LNHDA and SQIVND (reference sequence). V lost 3 bases and J lost 6; bases outside the gene matches: 9. Here the CDR3 reads CASSILDRGRGQPQHF. The DNA for the CDR3 is TGTGCCAGTAGTATCCTGGACAGGGGTCGGGGTCAGCCCCAGCATTTT.

The chain is built from TRBV25-1 and TRBJ1-2; no clear D. Germline V lookup: CDR1 MGHDK, CDR2 SYGVNS. V was clipped by 4 bases and J by 2 bases, with 11 bases between them. The length of the CDR3 is 14 residues. The CDR3 region has the DNA TGTGCCAGCAGTGCTGGGCGGAGGAACTATGGCTACACCTTC. This sequence encodes CASSAGRRNYGYTF.

This clone was detected once. The chain combines TRBV11-1 with TRBJ2-1; 16 nucleotides align to TRBD2. CDR1 and CDR2 (germline): SGHAT, FQDESV (reference sequence). V was clipped by 5 bases and J by 0 bases; unmatched bases: 7. The CDR3 has 19 amino acids. The CDR3 is CASSVLGTSGRASYNEQFF. DNA of the CDR3: TGTGCCAGCAGCGTACTAGGGACTAGCGGGAGGGCCTCCTACAATGAGCAGTTCTTC.

This chain connects TRBV28 to TRBJ1-5; the D is unclear. Germline V gene sequence: CDR1 MDHEN, CDR2 SYDVKM. Trimming removed 4 bases at V and 2 bases at J, with 6 bases between. This CDR3 is built from 13 residues. CDR3 DNA: TGTGCCAGCAGTTCTCTGGGCAATCAGCCCCAGCATTTT. This translates into CASSSLGNQPQHF.

The J gene is TRBJ2-3, the V gene TRBV11-2, with D possibly matching TRBD1 (5 bases). The length of the CDR3 is 17 residues. Germline assignment: CDR1 SGHAT and CDR2 FQNNGV. The V gene lost 5 bases and the J gene lost 2 bases, with 20 bases spanning the gap. The CDR3: CASSPYHSGYNTDTQYF. For the CDR3, the DNA is TGTGCCAGCAGCCCCTACCACTCAGGGTACAACACAGATACGCAGTATTTT.

The chain joins TRBV19 to TRBJ2-1; 9 positions agree with TRBD2. Germline V gives CDR1 LNHDA, CDR2 SQIVND (reference sequence). The trim removed 4 bases at V and 3 bases at J, leaving 10 bases unmatched. The CDR3 extends over 17 amino acids. The CDR3 sequence is CASSRTRLADFYNEQFF. The CDR3 bases are TGTGCCAGTAGTAGGACTCGACTAGCGGATTTCTACAATGAGCAGTTCTTC.

J is TRBJ2-1 and V is TRBV2; 16 bases line up with TRBD2. The trim removed 4 bases at V and 2 bases at J, leaving 8 bases unmatched. The CDR3 is made up of 19 amino acids. Germline V gives CDR1 SNHLY, CDR2 FYNNEI. CDR3 sequence (DNA): TGTGCCAGCAGTGGAGGTGGGACTAGCGGGAGGGTAGCCTACAATGAGCAGTTCTTC. It encodes CASSGGGTSGRVAYNEQFF. Variable domain in full (rest from reference TRBV2 and TRBJ2-1): EPEVTQTPSHQVTQMGQEVILRCVPISNHLYFYWYRQILGQKVEFLVSFYNNEISEKSEIFDDQFSVERPDGSNFTLKIRSTKLEDSAMYFCASSGGGTSGRVAYNEQFFGPGTRLTVL.

This clone showed up just a few times. V usage is TRBV19 and J usage is TRBJ1-5, with D perhaps matching TRBD1 (5 bases). V was clipped by 9 bases and J by 3 bases, with 12 bases between them. The CDR3 sequence is 13 residues long. In germline, CDR1 is LNHDA, CDR2 SQIVND (reference sequence). CDR3 bases: TGTGCCAGCACTCGACAGCCCAATCAGCCCCAGCATTTT. Its protein product is CASTRQPNQPQHF. Full variable domain (remainder filled in from reference TRBV19 and TRBJ1-5): DGGITQSPKYLFRKEGQNVTLSCEQNLNHDAMYWYRQDPGQGLRLIYYSQIVNDFQKGDIAEGYSVSREKKESFPLTVTSAQKNPTAFYLCASTRQPNQPQHFGDGTRLSIL.

The gene calls are TRBV5-1 and TRBJ2-5; D call uncertain. Germline V lookup: CDR1 SGHRS, CDR2 YFSETQ. Trimming removed 4 bases at V and 1 base at J, with 11 bases between. The CDR3 totals 14 residues. The CDR3 reads CASSGTNLQETQYF. The CDR3 DNA follows: TGCGCCAGCAGCGGCACAAACCTCCAAGAGACCCAGTACTTC.

CDR3 loop: CASSLETRRRETQYF. CDR3 coding DNA: TGTGCCAGCAGCTTGGAGACAAGACGGCGAGAGACCCAGTACTTC. The chain is built from TRBV7-2 and TRBJ2-5; D is undetermined. The CDR3 has 15 amino acids. Germline V lookup: CDR1 SGHTA, CDR2 FQGNSA. V lost 3 bases, J lost 4 bases, and 15 bases lay in between.

The chain is built from TRBV7-8 and TRBJ1-1; tentatively, D is TRBD1 (5 bases). The CDR3 totals 14 residues. Germline assignment: CDR1 SGHVS and CDR2 FQNEAQ. V was clipped by 7 bases and J by 1 base, with 13 bases between them. The CDR3: CASTRFQGNTEAFF. The CDR3 coding sequence is TGTGCCAGCACCCGTTTCCAGGGGAACACTGAAGCTTTCTTT.

In its sample, this clone was seen once. CDR3 sequence reads: CASSFPAGKRGYTF. CDR3 nucleotides: TGTGCCAGCAGCTTTCCGGCAGGAAAAAGGGGCTACACCTTC. The gene calls are TRBV5-4 and TRBJ1-2; D unclear. Trimming left V 2 bases short and J 8 bases short, with 16 bases between. This CDR3 is 14 amino acids long. In germline, CDR1 is SGHNT, CDR2 YYREEE (reference sequence).

The V and J genes are TRBV27 and TRBJ2-7; 7 nucleotides align to TRBD1. This CDR3 spans 13 amino acids. Germline assignment: CDR1 MNHEY and CDR2 SMNVEV (reference sequence). The junction had 8 bases not matched to a gene; V was cut back by 11 bases and J by 1 base. CDR3 sequence (DNA): TGTGCCGGGATACCGGGACAGTCCTACGAGCAGTACTTC. It encodes CAGIPGQSYEQYF.

This rearrangement joins TRBV6-6 to TRBJ2-7; 7 nucleotides agree with TRBD2. Trimming removed 6 bases from V and 0 bases from J; junction bases left unmatched: 8. CDR1 is MNHNY, CDR2 SVGAGI, per germline (reference sequence). CDR3 size: 15 residues. For the CDR3, the DNA is TGTGCCAGCAGCCCAAGCGGGACCTTCTCCTACGAGCAGTACTTC. Amino acids: CASSPSGTFSYEQYF.

The gene calls are TRBV5-4 and TRBJ2-2; no clear D gene. V was cut by 4 bases and J by 5 bases, with 6 bases left in between. The length of the CDR3 is 12 residues. The germline V gene encodes CDR1 SGHNT and CDR2 YYREEE (reference sequence). The CDR3 sequence is CASSPSTGELFF. In DNA form, the CDR3 reads TGTGCCAGCAGCCCATCAACCGGGGAGCTGTTTTTT.

The chain combines TRBV5-1 with TRBJ2-1, with 9 bases lining up with TRBD2. Germline CDR1 SGHRS, CDR2 YFSETQ. After removal of 3 bases from V and 2 bases from J, the junction contained 3 bases not matched to a gene. The CDR3 consists of 15 residues. CDR3 in DNA: TGCGCCAGCAGCTGGCTAGCGGGACCCTACAATGAGCAGTTCTTC. Its translation is CASSWLAGPYNEQFF. The complete variable domain, with remaining parts taken from reference TRBV5-1 and TRBJ2-1, reads KAGVTQTPRYLIKTRGQQVTLSCSPISGHRSVSWYQQTPGQGLQFLFEYFSETQRNKGNFPGRFSGRQFSNSRSEMNVSTLELGDSALYLCASSWLAGPYNEQFFGPGTRLTVL.

The chain is built from TRBV12-5 and TRBJ1-1; D is possibly TRBD1 (5 bases). V lost 0 bases and J lost 1, with 12 bases in between. The CDR3 length is 16 residues. From germline, CDR1 is LGHNT and CDR2 FRNRAP. The CDR3 nucleotides are TGTGCTAGTGGTTTGGTACTGGGGCAGGAGAACACTGAAGCTTTCTTT. This sequence encodes CASGLVLGQENTEAFF.

The chain links TRBV30 to TRBJ2-7; D perhaps matches TRBD1 (5 bases). The CDR3 contains 13 residues. V was trimmed by 2 bases and J by 4 bases, leaving 12 bases between them. Germline V gene sequence: CDR1 GTSNPN, CDR2 SVGIG (reference sequence). The CDR3 is CAWSKGWRYEQYF. The CDR3 DNA follows: TGTGCCTGGAGTAAGGGGTGGCGATACGAGCAGTACTTC.

This chain joins TRBV6-5 and TRBJ2-7, with TRBD1 as a possible D gene (5 bases). Trimming cost V 6 bases and J 7 bases, with 16 bases left between them. Germline lookup yields CDR1 MNHEY and CDR2 SVGAGI. This CDR3 has 13 amino acids. The CDR3 DNA reads as TGTGCCAGCAGCCCCTCCGCAGGGTCTGAGCAGTACTTC. Protein: CASSPSAGSEQYF.

The chain links TRBV7-2 to TRBJ2-5; the match to TRBD2 covers 10 bases. Germline assignment: CDR1 SGHTA and CDR2 FQGNSA. CDR3 size: 17 residues. V lost 5 bases, J lost 1 base, and 10 bases stayed unmatched. The chain's CDR3 is CASSPGGLAGVQETQYF. The DNA of the CDR3 is TGTGCCAGCAGCCCGGGGGGGCTAGCGGGGGTCCAAGAGACCCAGTACTTC.

The V call is TRBV6-1, the J call TRBJ1-1; perhaps TRBD1 as D (5 bases). Trimming removed 7 bases at V and 4 bases at J, with 13 bases between. The CDR3 loop spans 13 amino acids. CDR1 and CDR2 from the germline V gene are MNHNS and SASEGT. As DNA, the CDR3 is TGTGCCAGCAATGCTGGACAAGGCACTGAAGCTTTCTTT. Amino acids: CASNAGQGTEAFF.

This chain links TRBV29-1 with TRBJ2-1; 7 bases agree with TRBD1. V lost 6 bases and J lost 2; bases outside the gene matches: 7. The CDR3 length is 14 residues. Germline V gives CDR1 SQVTM, CDR2 ANQGSEA. The CDR3 spells CSVVTGSPYNEQFF. The CDR3 nucleotides are TGCAGCGTGGTGACAGGGAGCCCCTACAATGAGCAGTTCTTC.